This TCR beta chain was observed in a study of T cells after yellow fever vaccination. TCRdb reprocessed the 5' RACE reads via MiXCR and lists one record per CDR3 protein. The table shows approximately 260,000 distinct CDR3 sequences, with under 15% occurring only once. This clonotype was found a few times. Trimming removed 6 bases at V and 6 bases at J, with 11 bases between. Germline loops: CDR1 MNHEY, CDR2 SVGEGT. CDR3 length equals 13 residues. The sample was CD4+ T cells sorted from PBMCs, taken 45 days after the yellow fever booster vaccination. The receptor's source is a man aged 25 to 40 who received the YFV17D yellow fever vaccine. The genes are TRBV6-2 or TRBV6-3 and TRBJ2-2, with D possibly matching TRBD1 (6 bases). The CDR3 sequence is CASSSGQSGELFF. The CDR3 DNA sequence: TGTGCCAGCAGCTCCGGACAGTCCGGGGAGCTGTTTTTT.